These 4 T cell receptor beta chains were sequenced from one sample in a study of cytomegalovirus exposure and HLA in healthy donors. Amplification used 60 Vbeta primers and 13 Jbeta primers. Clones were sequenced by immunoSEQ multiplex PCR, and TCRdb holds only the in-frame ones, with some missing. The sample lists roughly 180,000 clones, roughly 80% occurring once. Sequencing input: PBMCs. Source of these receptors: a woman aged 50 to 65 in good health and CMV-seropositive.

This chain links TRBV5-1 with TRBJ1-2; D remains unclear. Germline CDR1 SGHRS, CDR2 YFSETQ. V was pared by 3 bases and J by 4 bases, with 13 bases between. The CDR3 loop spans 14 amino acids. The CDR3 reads CASSSIREGYGYTF. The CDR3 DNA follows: TGCGCCAGCAGCTCGATAAGGGAGGGCTATGGCTACACCTTC. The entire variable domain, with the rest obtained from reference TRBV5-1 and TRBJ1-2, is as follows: KAGVTQTPRYLIKTRGQQVTLSCSPISGHRSVSWYQQTPGQGLQFLFEYFSETQRNKGNFPGRFSGRQFSNSRSEMNVSTLELGDSALYLCASSSIREGYGYTFGSGTRLTVV.

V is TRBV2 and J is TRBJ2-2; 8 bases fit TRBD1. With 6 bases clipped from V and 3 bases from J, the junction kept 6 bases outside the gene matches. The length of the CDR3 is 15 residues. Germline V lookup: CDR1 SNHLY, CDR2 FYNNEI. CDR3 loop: CASSGDRKDTGELFF. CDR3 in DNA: TGTGCCAGCAGCGGGGACAGGAAAGACACCGGGGAGCTGTTTTTT.

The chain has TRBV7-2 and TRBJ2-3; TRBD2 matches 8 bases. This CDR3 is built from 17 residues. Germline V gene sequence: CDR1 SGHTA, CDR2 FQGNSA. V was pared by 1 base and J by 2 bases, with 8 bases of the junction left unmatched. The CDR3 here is CASSLVSAGGFTDTQYF. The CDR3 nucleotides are TGTGCCAGCAGCTTAGTTAGCGCGGGGGGATTCACAGATACGCAGTATTTT.

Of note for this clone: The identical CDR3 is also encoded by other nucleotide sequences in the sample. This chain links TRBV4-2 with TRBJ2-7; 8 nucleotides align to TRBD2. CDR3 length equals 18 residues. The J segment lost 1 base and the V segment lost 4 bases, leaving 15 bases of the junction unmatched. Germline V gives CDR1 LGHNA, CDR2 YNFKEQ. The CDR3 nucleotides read TGTGCCAGCAGCCTATCCCTTGGGACCGGGAGGGTATCCTACGAGCAGTACTTC. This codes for CASSLSLGTGRVSYEQYF.